What follows describes a single TCR beta chain. Its target is not known. The sample belongs to a study of post-analysis software for immune sequencing data. Incorporated into the TCR beta cDNA libraries were unique molecular identifiers, which served to reduce PCR and sequencing biases. TCRdb re-called the PCR reads through MiXCR, storing one row per CDR3 protein. The table lists 740,000 or so distinct CDR3 sequences, about 50% of them singletons. Study-level findings and limits: Normalized Chao1 diversity was significantly lower in multiple sclerosis patients than in controls. Compared with controls, patients had more of roughly five TRBV segments, including TRBV5-6, TRBV5-1 and TRBV20-1.

The CDR3 runs 15 residues. V lost 4 bases to trimming and J lost 3 bases, with 17 bases between them. The germline CDR1 and CDR2 sequences are SGHRS and YFSETQ. Sequencing used blood. The clonotype comes from a girl aged 5 to 17 with multiple sclerosis. This sequence joins TRBV5-1 and TRBJ2-7, with D possibly being TRBD1 (6 bases). The CDR3 region is CASSPEAGTFYEQYF. In DNA form, the CDR3 reads TGCGCCAGCAGCCCGGAGGCAGGGACATTCTACGAGCAGTACTTC.